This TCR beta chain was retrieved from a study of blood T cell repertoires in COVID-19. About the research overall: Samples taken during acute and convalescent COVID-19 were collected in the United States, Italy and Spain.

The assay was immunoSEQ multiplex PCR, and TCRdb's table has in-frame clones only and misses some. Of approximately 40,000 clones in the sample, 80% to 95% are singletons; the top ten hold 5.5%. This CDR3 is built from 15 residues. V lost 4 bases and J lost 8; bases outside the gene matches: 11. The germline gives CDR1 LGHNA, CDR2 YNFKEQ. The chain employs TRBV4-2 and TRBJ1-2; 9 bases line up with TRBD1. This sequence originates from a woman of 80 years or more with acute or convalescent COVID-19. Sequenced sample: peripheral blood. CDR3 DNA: TGTGCCAGCAGCCTAAGTGAAGGACAGGGGAAGGGCTACACCTTC. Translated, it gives CASSLSEGQGKGYTF.